The sequence of this T cell receptor (beta chain) was determined in a study of cytomegalovirus exposure and HLA in healthy donors. This clone showed up just a few times. Its antigen is unknown. Study findings and constraints: Most sequenced TCRs were rare (though some public TCRs occurred in many donors). In vitro assays verified that a few CMV-associated chains recognized CMV antigens specifically.

PCR used 60 Vbeta primers and 13 Jbeta primers. TCRdb's table, derived via immunoSEQ multiplex PCR, lists solely in-frame clones and lacks some. The sample carries roughly 100,000 clones, 76% recorded once. Germline CDR1 and CDR2: LNHDA and SQIVND (reference sequence). The ends lost 6 bases at V and 7 bases at J; junction bases unmatched: 8. The length of the CDR3 is 14 residues. The chain links TRBV19 to TRBJ2-1; TRBD2 matches 8 bases. Sequenced sample: PBMCs. The clonotype originates from a woman aged 18 to 35 in good health and CMV-seropositive. The CDR3 nucleotides read TGTGCCAGTAGCCGGGAGGGCAGGGAGAATGAGCAGTTCTTC. Protein product: CASSREGRENEQFF.